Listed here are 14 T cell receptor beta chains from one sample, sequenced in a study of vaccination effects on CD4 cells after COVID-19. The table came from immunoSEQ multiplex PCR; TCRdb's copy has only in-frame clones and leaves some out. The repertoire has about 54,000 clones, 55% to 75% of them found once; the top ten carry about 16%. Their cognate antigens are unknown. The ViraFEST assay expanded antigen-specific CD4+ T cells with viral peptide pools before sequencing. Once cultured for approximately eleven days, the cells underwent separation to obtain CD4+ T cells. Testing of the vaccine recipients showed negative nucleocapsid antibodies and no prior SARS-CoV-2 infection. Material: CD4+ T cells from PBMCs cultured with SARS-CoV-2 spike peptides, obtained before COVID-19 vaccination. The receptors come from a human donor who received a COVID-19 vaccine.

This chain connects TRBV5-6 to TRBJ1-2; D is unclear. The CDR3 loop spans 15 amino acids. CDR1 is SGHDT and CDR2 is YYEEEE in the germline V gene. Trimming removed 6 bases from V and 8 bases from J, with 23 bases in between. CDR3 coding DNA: TGTGCCAGCACCAATATCGAGGGCGGGAGGGTAGGCTACACCTTC. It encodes CASTNIEGGRVGYTF.

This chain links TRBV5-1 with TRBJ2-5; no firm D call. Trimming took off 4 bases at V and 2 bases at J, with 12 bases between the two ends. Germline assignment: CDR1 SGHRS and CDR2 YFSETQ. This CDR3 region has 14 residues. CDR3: CASSPIRVQETQYF. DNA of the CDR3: TGCGCCAGCAGCCCCATACGAGTTCAAGAGACCCAGTACTTC. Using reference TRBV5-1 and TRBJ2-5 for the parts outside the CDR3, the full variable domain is KAGVTQTPRYLIKTRGQQVTLSCSPISGHRSVSWYQQTPGQGLQFLFEYFSETQRNKGNFPGRFSGRQFSNSRSEMNVSTLELGDSALYLCASSPIRVQETQYFGPGTRLLVL.

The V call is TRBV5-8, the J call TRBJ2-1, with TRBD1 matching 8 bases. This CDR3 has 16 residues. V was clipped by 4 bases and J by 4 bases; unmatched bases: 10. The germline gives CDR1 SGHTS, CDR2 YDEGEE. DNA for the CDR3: TGTGCCAGCAGCCCCCGGGGACAGGATATTTACAATGAGCAGTTCTTC. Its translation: CASSPRGQDIYNEQFF.

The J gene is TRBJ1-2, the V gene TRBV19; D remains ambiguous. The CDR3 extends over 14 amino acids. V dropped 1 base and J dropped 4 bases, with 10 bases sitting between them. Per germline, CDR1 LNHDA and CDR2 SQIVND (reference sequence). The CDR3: CASSIGNGLYGYTF. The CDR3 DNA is TGTGCCAGTAGTATAGGGAACGGCCTCTATGGCTACACCTTC.

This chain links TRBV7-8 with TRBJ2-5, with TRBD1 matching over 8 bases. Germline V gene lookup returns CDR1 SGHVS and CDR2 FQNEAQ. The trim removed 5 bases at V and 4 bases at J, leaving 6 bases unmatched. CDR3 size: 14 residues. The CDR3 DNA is TGTGCCAGCAGCGGGCGACAGGGGCGAGAGACCCAGTACTTC. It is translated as CASSGRQGRETQYF.

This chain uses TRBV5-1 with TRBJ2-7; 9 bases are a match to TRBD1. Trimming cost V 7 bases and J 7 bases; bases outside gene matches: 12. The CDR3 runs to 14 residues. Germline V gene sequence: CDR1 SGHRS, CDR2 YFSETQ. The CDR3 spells CASHKTGGRGEQYF. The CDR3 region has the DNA TGCGCCAGCCATAAGACAGGGGGAAGAGGGGAGCAGTACTTC.

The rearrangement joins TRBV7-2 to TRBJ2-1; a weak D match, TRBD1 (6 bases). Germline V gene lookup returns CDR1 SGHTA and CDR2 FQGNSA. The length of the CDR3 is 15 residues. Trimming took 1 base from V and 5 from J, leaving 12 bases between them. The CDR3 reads CASSLDQGTHNEQFF. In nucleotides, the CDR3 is TGTGCCAGCAGCTTAGACCAGGGGACGCACAATGAGCAGTTCTTC.

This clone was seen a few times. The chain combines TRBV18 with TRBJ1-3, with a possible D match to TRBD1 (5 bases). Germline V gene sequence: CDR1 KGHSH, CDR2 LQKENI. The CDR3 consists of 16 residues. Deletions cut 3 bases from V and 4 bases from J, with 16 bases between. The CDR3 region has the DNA TGTGCCAGCTCACCGATCGTAGGGGATTCAGGAAACACCATATATTTT. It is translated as CASSPIVGDSGNTIYF.

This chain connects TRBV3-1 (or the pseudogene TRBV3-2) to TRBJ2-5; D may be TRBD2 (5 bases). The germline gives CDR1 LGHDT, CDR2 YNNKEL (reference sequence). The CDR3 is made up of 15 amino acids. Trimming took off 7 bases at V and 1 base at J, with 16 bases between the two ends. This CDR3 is CASNRGIGPQETQYF. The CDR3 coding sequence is TGTGCCAGCAACCGAGGGATCGGTCCCCAAGAGACCCAGTACTTC.

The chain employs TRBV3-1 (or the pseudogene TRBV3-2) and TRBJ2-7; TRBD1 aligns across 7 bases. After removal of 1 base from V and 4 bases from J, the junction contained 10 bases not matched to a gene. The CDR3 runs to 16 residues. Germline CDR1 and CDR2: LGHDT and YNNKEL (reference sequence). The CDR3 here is CASSQVLTGTDYEQYF. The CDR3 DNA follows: TGTGCCAGCAGCCAAGTCTTAACCGGGACAGATTACGAGCAGTACTTC.

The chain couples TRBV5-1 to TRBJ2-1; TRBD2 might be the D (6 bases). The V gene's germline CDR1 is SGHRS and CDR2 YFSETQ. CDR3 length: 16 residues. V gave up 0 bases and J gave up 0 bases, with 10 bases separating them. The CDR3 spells CASSLGGLSSYNEQFF. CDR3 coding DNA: TGCGCCAGCAGCTTGGGGGGACTTAGCTCCTACAATGAGCAGTTCTTC.

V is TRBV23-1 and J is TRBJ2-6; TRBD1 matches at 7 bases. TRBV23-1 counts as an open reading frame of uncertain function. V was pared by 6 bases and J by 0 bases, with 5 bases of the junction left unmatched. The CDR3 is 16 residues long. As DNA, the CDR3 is TGCGCCAGCAGGACAGGGTGGGCCTCTGGGGCCAACGTCCTGACTTTC. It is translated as CASRTGWASGANVLTF.

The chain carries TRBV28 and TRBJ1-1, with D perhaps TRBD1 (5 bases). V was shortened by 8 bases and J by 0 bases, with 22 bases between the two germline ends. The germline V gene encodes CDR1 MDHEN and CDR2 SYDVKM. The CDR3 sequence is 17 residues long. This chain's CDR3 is CASPSAAGTFMNTEAFF. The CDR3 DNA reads TGTGCCAGCCCCTCCGCGGCAGGGACCTTCATGAACACTGAAGCTTTCTTT. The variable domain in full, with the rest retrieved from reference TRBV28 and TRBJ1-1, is DVKVTQSSRYLVKRTGEKVFLECVQDMDHENMFWYRQDPGLGLRLIYFSYDVKMKEKGDIPEGYSVSREKKERFSLILESASTNQTSMYLCASPSAAGTFMNTEAFFGQGTRLTVV.

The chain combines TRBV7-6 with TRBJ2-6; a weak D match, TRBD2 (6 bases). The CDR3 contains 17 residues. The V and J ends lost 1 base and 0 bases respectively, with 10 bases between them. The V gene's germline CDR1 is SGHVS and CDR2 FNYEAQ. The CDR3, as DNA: TGTGCCAGCAGCTTAGTTGGGGGAGGCTCTGGGGCCAACGTCCTGACTTTC. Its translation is CASSLVGGGSGANVLTF.